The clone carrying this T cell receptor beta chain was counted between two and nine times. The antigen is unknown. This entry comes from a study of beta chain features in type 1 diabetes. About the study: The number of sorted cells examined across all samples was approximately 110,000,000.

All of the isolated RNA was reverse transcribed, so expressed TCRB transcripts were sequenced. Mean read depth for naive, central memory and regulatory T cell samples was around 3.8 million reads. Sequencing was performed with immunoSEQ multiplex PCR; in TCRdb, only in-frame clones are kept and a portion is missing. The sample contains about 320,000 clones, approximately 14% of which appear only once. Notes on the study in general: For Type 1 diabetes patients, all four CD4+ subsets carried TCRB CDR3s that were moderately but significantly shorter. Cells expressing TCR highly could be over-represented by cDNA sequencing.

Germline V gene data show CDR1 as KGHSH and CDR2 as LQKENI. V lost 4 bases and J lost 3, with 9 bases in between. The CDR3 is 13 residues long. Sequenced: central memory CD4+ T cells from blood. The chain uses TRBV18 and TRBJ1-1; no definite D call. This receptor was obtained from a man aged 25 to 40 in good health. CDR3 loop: CASSLRADTEAFF. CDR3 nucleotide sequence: TGTGCCAGCTCACTAAGGGCAGACACTGAAGCTTTCTTT.